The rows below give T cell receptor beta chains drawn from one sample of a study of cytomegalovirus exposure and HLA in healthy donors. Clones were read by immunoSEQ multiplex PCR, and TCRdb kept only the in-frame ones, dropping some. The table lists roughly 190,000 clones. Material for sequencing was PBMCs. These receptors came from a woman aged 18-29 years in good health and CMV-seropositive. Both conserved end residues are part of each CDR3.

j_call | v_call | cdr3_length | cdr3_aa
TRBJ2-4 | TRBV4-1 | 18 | CASSPGLAGGSAKNIQYF
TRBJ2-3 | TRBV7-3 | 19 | CASSLYGASGGKSTDTQYF
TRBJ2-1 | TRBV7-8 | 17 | CASSFPGLAGRYNEQFF
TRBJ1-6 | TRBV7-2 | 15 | CASSVPGGGYSPLHF
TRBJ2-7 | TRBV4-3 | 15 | CASSQDRGAAYEQYF
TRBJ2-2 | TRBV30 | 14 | CALPAGGFHGELFF
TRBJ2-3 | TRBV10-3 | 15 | CAIRISGGAPDTQYF
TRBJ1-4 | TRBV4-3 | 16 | CASSQAAGTGNEKLFF
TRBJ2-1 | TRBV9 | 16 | CASSGGLGGVYNEQFF
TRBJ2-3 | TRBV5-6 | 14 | CASSLARKQDTQYF
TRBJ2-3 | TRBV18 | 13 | CASSPPQATRLLF
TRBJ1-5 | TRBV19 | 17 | CASSIRTGTYSNQPQHF
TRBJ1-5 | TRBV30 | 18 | CAWTRRAGATGRNQPQHF
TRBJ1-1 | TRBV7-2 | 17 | CASSFYQIYPVNTEAFF
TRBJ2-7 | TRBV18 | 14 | CASSPGQGDYEQYF
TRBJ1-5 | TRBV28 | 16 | CASSLIRDKVDQPQHF
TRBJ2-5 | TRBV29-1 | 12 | CSVSAAGETQYF
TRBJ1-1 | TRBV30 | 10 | CAWSVSEAFF
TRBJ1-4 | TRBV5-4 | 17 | CASSTGQGPATNEKLFF
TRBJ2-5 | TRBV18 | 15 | CASSPTSGSGVKQYF
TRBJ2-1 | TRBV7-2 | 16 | CASSLSAGQTYNEQFF
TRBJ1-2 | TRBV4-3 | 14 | CASSLSGGSDGYTF
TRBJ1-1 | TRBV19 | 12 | CASKDRGTEAFF
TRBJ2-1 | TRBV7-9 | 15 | CASSLGLGSYNEQFF
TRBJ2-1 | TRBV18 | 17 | CASSPPWGLAGADEQFF
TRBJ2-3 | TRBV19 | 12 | CASSTRPDTQYF
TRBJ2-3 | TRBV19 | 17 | CASSIGSGGVSTDTQYF
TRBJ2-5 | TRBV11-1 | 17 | CASSLSLWASRKETQYF
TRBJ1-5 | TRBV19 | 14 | CASSIGGSNQPQHF
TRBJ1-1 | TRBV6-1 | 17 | CASSEALGTGGKTEAFF
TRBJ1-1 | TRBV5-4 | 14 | CASSRGGAGTEAFF
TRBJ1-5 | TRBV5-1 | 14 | CASSLGTGGQPQHF
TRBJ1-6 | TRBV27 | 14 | CASRDIGGNSPLHF
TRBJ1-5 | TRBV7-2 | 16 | CASSGGGTGHNQPQHF
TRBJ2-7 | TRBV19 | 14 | CASTDRESSYEQYF
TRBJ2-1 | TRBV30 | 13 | CAWGPGQGFEQFF
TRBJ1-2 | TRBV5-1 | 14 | CASSLSNSGYGYTF
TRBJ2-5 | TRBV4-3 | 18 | CASSQTPHGTGCCETQYF
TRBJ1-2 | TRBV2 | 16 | CASTPGQGVTNYGYTF
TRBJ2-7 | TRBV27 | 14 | CASSDLTPPYEQYF
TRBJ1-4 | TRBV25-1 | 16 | CASSGQGPATNEKLFF
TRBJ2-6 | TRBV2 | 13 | CASRGSGANVLTF
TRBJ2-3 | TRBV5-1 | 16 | CASSLNPAGGRDTQYF
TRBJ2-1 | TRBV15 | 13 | CAITLSGDNEQFF